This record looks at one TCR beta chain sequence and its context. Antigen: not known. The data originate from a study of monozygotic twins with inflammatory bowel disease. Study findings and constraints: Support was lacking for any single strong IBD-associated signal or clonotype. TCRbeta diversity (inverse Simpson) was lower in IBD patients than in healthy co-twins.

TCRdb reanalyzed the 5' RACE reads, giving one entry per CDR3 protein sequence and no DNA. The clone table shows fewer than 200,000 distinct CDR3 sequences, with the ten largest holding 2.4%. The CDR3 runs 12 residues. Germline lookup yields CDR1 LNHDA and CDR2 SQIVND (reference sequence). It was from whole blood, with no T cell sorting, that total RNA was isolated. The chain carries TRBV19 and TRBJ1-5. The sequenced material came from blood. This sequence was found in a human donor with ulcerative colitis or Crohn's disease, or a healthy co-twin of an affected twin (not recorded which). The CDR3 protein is CASKRGGQPQHF.